Listed below are T cell receptor beta chains from one sample, sequenced in a study of cytomegalovirus exposure and HLA in healthy donors. Clones were sequenced by immunoSEQ multiplex PCR, and TCRdb holds only the in-frame ones, with some missing. The table shows about 190,000 clones, with 75% to 85% occurring only once. The sample comprised PBMCs. The receptors come from a woman aged 45-59 years in good health and CMV-seronegative. Each CDR3 is given with its conserved first and last residue. A D gene is named only where the DNA matches it firmly. Clone size is stated in some rows and not others, as once, few, many or a class when expanded.

j_call d_call cdr3_length v_call clone_size cdr3_aa cdr3_nt
TRBJ1-1 TRBD1 13 TRBV11-3 - CASSRQGNTEAFF TGTGCCAGCAGCAGACAGGGGAACACTGAAGCTTTCTTT
TRBJ1-1 - 14 TRBV9 - CASSERTGTTEAFF TGTGCCAGCAGCGAGCGTACAGGGACCACTGAAGCTTTCTTT
TRBJ1-2 TRBD1 16 TRBV4-1 few CASSPEPDRGGGGYTF TGCGCCAGCAGCCCAGAACCGGACAGGGGTGGAGGCGGCTACACCTTC
TRBJ1-6 - 14 TRBV6-5 - CASTVEEGGSPLHF TGTGCCAGCACCGTGGAGGAGGGAGGTTCACCCCTCCACTTT
TRBJ1-3 - 15 TRBV4-1 - CASSQLQISGNTIYF TGCGCCAGCAGCCAACTACAGATCTCTGGAAACACCATATATTTT
TRBJ2-2 TRBD1 14 TRBV7-2 - CASRLTGVSGELFF TGTGCCAGCAGATTAACAGGGGTTTCCGGGGAGCTGTTTTTT
TRBJ1-4 TRBD1 15 TRBV5-1 few CASSLTGTGGEKLFF TGCGCCAGCAGCTTAACCGGGACAGGGGGAGAAAAACTGTTTTTT
TRBJ1-4 TRBD1 17 TRBV4-2 many CASTEGTGGAGSEKLFF TGTGCCAGCACAGAGGGGACAGGGGGCGCCGGAAGCGAAAAACTGTTTTTT
TRBJ2-3 TRBD2 17 TRBV4-2 - CASSQDGSGGRTDTQYF TGTGCCAGCAGCCAAGATGGGAGCGGGGGGCGCACAGATACGCAGTATTTT
TRBJ1-3 - 14 TRBV6-1 - CASKDTYSGNTIYF TGTGCCAGCAAGGACACTTACTCTGGAAACACCATATATTTT
TRBJ2-1 TRBD1 17 TRBV19 - CASSAYGTGGSYNEQFF TGTGCCAGTAGCGCATACGGGACAGGGGGCTCCTACAATGAGCAGTTCTTC
TRBJ2-7 TRBD1 14 TRBV5-1 - CASSNPGQTYEQYF TGCGCCAGCAGCAATCCGGGACAGACCTACGAGCAGTACTTC
TRBJ1-1 - 16 TRBV27 few CASSWDTLRVNTEAFF TGTGCCAGCAGTTGGGATACCCTCAGGGTGAACACTGAAGCTTTCTTT
TRBJ2-2 TRBD2 17 TRBV6-4 - CASSLTSGNANTGELFF TGTGCCAGCAGCCTAACTAGCGGAAACGCGAACACCGGGGAGCTGTTTTTT
TRBJ1-2 - 16 TRBV28 once CASNSRGRGPNYGYTF TGTGCCAGCAACTCCAGGGGCAGGGGTCCTAACTATGGCTACACCTTC
TRBJ1-2 TRBD1 14 TRBV6-5 - CASSFRQGQSGYTF TGTGCCAGCAGTTTCCGACAGGGGCAGAGTGGCTACACCTTC
TRBJ1-5 - 20 TRBV10-2 - CATRLEGGGAQGYSNQPQHF TGCGCCACCCGGCTGGAAGGTGGGGGAGCACAGGGCTATAGCAATCAGCCCCAGCATTTT
TRBJ2-5 TRBD2 15 TRBV4-2 - CASSLTLAGERTQYF TGTGCCAGCAGCCTCACCCTAGCGGGAGAAAGGACCCAGTACTTC
TRBJ1-5 - 16 TRBV5-6 few CASSLGQVISNQPQHF TGTGCCAGCAGCTTGGGACAGGTTATCAGCAATCAGCCCCAGCATTTT
TRBJ1-4 TRBD1 17 TRBV19 - CASKSGDRIRSAEKLFF TGTGCCAGTAAAAGTGGGGACAGAATTAGATCTGCTGAAAAACTGTTTTTT
TRBJ1-5 - 14 TRBV7-2 - CASSLAGRNQPQHF TGTGCCAGCAGCTTAGCTGGGCGCAATCAGCCCCAGCATTTT
TRBJ1-1 - 14 TRBV19 - CASTSEQLNTEAFF TGTGCCAGTACTTCAGAACAGTTGAACACTGAAGCTTTCTTT
TRBJ2-3 - 16 TRBV15 - CATSTPNREGTDTQYF TGTGCCACCAGCACCCCAAACAGGGAGGGGACAGATACGCAGTATTTT
TRBJ2-5 - 14 TRBV5-1 - CASSFQGSEETQYF TGCGCCAGCAGCTTTCAGGGATCGGAAGAGACCCAGTACTTC
TRBJ2-3 TRBD2 16 TRBV2 - CASRRRLAGDTDTQYF TGTGCCAGCAGGCGAAGACTAGCGGGGGACACAGATACGCAGTATTTT